Listed below are T cell receptor beta chains from one sample, sequenced in a study of blood T cell repertoires in COVID-19. Generated by immunoSEQ multiplex PCR, the TCRdb table keeps only in-frame clones and is missing some. The top ten clones hold 3% to 4.5% of a sample with 350,000 or so clones, more than 70% of them seen once. Sample: peripheral blood. The receptors were gathered from a woman aged 55-70 years with COVID-19, enrolled during active disease. The conserved cysteine and the conserved F or W are not part of the CDR3 here. D genes are given only for firm matches.

V: TRBV6-1
D: TRBD1
J: TRBJ2-6
CDR3: ASSEGTGTGSGANVLT

V: TRBV9
D: -
J: TRBJ2-1
CDR3: ASSPTITPGEQF

V: TRBV28
D: -
J: TRBJ2-3
CDR3: ASRQGGFADTQY

V: TRBV3-1/TRBV3-2
D: -
J: TRBJ2-7
CDR3: ASSQVDAYEQY

V: TRBV7-2
D: -
J: TRBJ1-3
CDR3: ASSLGGGSSGNTIY

V: TRBV2
D: -
J: TRBJ1-5
CDR3: ASSEEGWGRYSNQPQH

V: TRBV6-6
D: TRBD1
J: TRBJ1-4
CDR3: ASKDRGGEKLF

V: TRBV3-1/TRBV3-2
D: TRBD1
J: TRBJ1-5
CDR3: ASSQVGTGPEPQH

V: TRBV3-1/TRBV3-2
D: -
J: TRBJ1-1
CDR3: ASTLTGNTEAF

V: TRBV28
D: -
J: TRBJ1-5
CDR3: ASTSGSVGDQPQH

V: TRBV5-1
D: TRBD1
J: TRBJ1-2
CDR3: ASSLVDRGRDGYT

V: TRBV27
D: TRBD1
J: TRBJ1-5
CDR3: ASRAQQGARSNQPQH

V: TRBV7-9
D: TRBD1
J: TRBJ1-1
CDR3: ASSSADRDAF

V: TRBV6-5
D: -
J: TRBJ1-1
CDR3: ASSYSRTTEAF

V: TRBV6-5
D: -
J: TRBJ2-7
CDR3: ASTPAGGQAYEQY

V: TRBV29-1
D: TRBD1
J: TRBJ1-1
CDR3: SVGDRPYTEAF

V: TRBV6-6
D: -
J: TRBJ1-2
CDR3: ASGAGNQGYGYT

V: TRBV6-5
D: -
J: TRBJ1-1
CDR3: ASNEREGTEAF

V: TRBV19
D: -
J: TRBJ1-3
CDR3: ASGGLRHHTIY

V: TRBV19
D: -
J: TRBJ1-6
CDR3: ASSPGQSNSPLH

V: TRBV18
D: TRBD2
J: TRBJ2-6
CDR3: ASSPVGLAGTGANVLT

V: TRBV27
D: TRBD1
J: TRBJ2-1
CDR3: ASSYPLGDRDRNEQF

V: TRBV12-3/TRBV12-4
D: -
J: TRBJ2-7
CDR3: ASSSPSYEQY

V: TRBV5-1
D: TRBD1
J: TRBJ1-1
CDR3: ASSLDRDTEAF

V: TRBV5-4
D: TRBD1
J: TRBJ1-1
CDR3: ASMTGWNTEAF

V: TRBV5-4
D: TRBD1
J: TRBJ1-3
CDR3: ASSLQGAQGNTIY

V: TRBV2
D: -
J: TRBJ1-5
CDR3: ASTPVARDQPQH

V: TRBV19
D: -
J: TRBJ2-2
CDR3: ASRNRGGTGELF

V: TRBV6-5
D: -
J: TRBJ2-3
CDR3: ASSYLSGTQY

V: TRBV5-1
D: -
J: TRBJ2-2
CDR3: ASSSQAGNTGELF

V: TRBV7-9
D: TRBD1
J: TRBJ2-7
CDR3: ASSPRDRVDHEQY

V: TRBV6-5
D: TRBD1
J: TRBJ2-1
CDR3: ASTLDRAPRNEQF

V: TRBV2
D: TRBD1
J: TRBJ1-2
CDR3: ASRGQGGDGYT

V: TRBV5-1
D: TRBD1
J: TRBJ1-4
CDR3: ASSPSGQGENEKLF

V: TRBV4-1
D: TRBD1
J: TRBJ1-2
CDR3: ASSQLDRPRGYT

V: TRBV4-2
D: -
J: TRBJ2-2
CDR3: ASSQDNRLVSGELF

V: TRBV19
D: TRBD1
J: TRBJ1-2
CDR3: ATRRTGKYGYT

V: TRBV2
D: -
J: TRBJ2-5
CDR3: ASSEARVGAGKETQY

V: TRBV14
D: TRBD1
J: TRBJ1-2
CDR3: ASSQDFDRGPNGYT

V: TRBV29-1
D: TRBD2
J: TRBJ2-7
CDR3: SASRGGGEQY

V: TRBV7-6
D: -
J: TRBJ1-4
CDR3: ASSLEIGGKLF

V: TRBV4-1
D: TRBD2
J: TRBJ2-7
CDR3: ASSHERGVYEQY

V: TRBV18
D: -
J: TRBJ2-2
CDR3: ASSGLAPTGELF

V: TRBV5-6
D: -
J: TRBJ1-1
CDR3: ASSLVRGGVLTEAF

V: TRBV24-1
D: TRBD1
J: TRBJ2-7
CDR3: ATSDIRQGLNYEQY